The rows below give T cell receptor beta chains drawn from one sample of a study of early T cells in non-severe SARS-CoV-2 infection. TCRdb fed the 5' RACE reads into MiXCR, producing one record per CDR3 protein. The sample lists tens of thousands of distinct CDR3 sequences, 4.5% seen once, with 20% in the top ten. The sample taken for sequencing was whole blood. These receptors all stem from an adult who was a healthcare worker with PCR-confirmed SARS-CoV-2 infection or an uninfected control (not recorded which). Each CDR3 is given with its conserved first and last residue. A D gene is named only where the DNA matches it firmly. Size is stated for part of the rows, as once, few or many counts, or as a class when the clone is expanded.

many,.,TRBJ2-6,TRBV5-1,TGCGCCAGCAGTCACTCTGGGGCCAACGTCCTGACTTTC,CASSHSGANVLTF
many,TRBD1,TRBJ1-2,TRBV5-4,TGTGCCAGCTATCCTGGACAGGAGATTAACTATGGCTACACCTTC,CASYPGQEINYGYTF
few,TRBD2,TRBJ2-2,TRBV6-6,TGTGCCAGCAGTTACAGTGGGGGTGGACTAGCGGGACACACCGGGGAGCTGTTTTTT,CASSYSGGGLAGHTGELFF
.,.,TRBJ2-2,TRBV10-1,.,CASSPGLAGRTPGSCFF
.,TRBD1,TRBJ2-7,TRBV7-2,TGTGCCAGCAGCCCGGGACAGTACCTTGCCTACGAGCAGTACTTC,CASSPGQYLAYEQYF
few,TRBD1,TRBJ2-5,TRBV6-6,TGTGCCAGCAGTGAAACAGGGGCCCAGTACTTC,CASSETGAQYF
many,TRBD2,TRBJ2-7,TRBV20-1,TGCAGTGCCCATAGCGGGACCAGCTCCTACGAGCAGTACTTC,CSAHSGTSSYEQYF
many,.,TRBJ2-2,TRBV7-3,TGTGCCAGCAGCGGGGCCGGGGAGCTGTTTTTT,CASSGAGELFF
many,.,TRBJ2-7,TRBV24-1,TGTGCCACCAGTTCCGGGGAGAAGCAGTACTTC,CATSSGEKQYF
many,.,TRBJ2-3,TRBV2,TGTGCCAGCAGAGAACGGCCCCCAGATACGCAGTATTTT,CASRERPPDTQYF
many,TRBD2,TRBJ2-3,TRBV5-4,TGTGCCAGCATTCCGTCGCTAGCGGGAGGGATTTACACAGATACGCAGTATTTT,CASIPSLAGGIYTDTQYF
many,.,TRBJ2-3,TRBV6-1,TGTGCCAGCAGTGTAGGTCAGGTTGGCACAGATACGCAGTATTTT,CASSVGQVGTDTQYF
many,.,TRBJ2-3,TRBV5-5,TGTGCCAGCAGCCAGGGCCGGCGGGGGCCATCGGATACGCAGTATTTT,CASSQGRRGPSDTQYF
many,.,TRBJ2-3,TRBV7-8,TGTGCCAGCAGCTTACCGCCAGATACGCAGTATTTT,CASSLPPDTQYF
many,TRBD2,TRBJ2-3,TRBV7-2,TGTGCCAGCACCAAACTAGCGGGACGCACAGATACGCAGTATTTT,CASTKLAGRTDTQYF
.,.,TRBJ2-7,TRBV4-1,TGCGCCAGCAGCCTCGCGAACAGGGAAGAGCAGTACTTC,CASSLANREEQYF
many,.,TRBJ2-5,TRBV5-1,TGCGCCAGCAGCTTGGTACCGAACGAAGAGACCCAGTACTTC,CASSLVPNEETQYF
.,TRBD1,TRBJ1-6,TRBV2,TGTGCCAGCAAGGGACAGGGAAATTCACCCCTCCACTTT,CASKGQGNSPLHF
many,.,TRBJ2-1,TRBV6-2/TRBV6-3,TGTGCCAGCAGTTATGGTCGGAATGAGCAGTTCTTC,CASSYGRNEQFF
many,.,TRBJ2-7,TRBV3-1,TGTGCCAGCAGCCCCCTAGGACATAACTACGAGCAGTACTTC,CASSPLGHNYEQYF
many,TRBD1,TRBJ1-2,TRBV3-1,TGTGCCAGCAGCCCTGAGACAGGGGTTGGCTACACCTTC,CASSPETGVGYTF
many,TRBD1,TRBJ1-2,TRBV9,TGTGCCAGCAGCGTAGGCAGAGACAGGGGGCGCATCTATGGCTACACCTTC,CASSVGRDRGRIYGYTF
few,.,TRBJ2-7,TRBV6-6,TGTGCCAGCAGTTCCTCAACTACCTCCTACGAGCAGTACTTC,CASSSSTTSYEQYF